The following is a T cell receptor beta chain sequence with its context. This entry comes from a study of blood T cell repertoires in COVID-19. Authors' processing steps: Reference gene primer amplification in the assay estimated nucleated cell counts. The table came from immunoSEQ multiplex PCR; TCRdb's copy has only in-frame clones and leaves some out. The V and J calls and clone size were taken over from that table, and D and trimming were inferred from the DNA. The repertoire has a few hundred thousand clones, about 85% of them found once; the top ten carry around 1%. Germline V gene data show CDR1 as KGHSH and CDR2 as LQKENI. CDR3 length: 15 residues. Trimming at V came to 1 base and at J to 7 bases, leaving 8 bases not matched to a gene.

The TCR sequence derives from a human donor with COVID-19, enrolled during active disease. The donor label of this sample is uncertain. The specimen sequenced was peripheral blood. The chain uses TRBV18 and TRBJ1-2; TRBD1 aligns across 8 bases. CDR3: CASSPQTGEAGGYTF. In DNA, the CDR3 is TGTGCCAGCTCACCACAGACAGGGGAGGCCGGTGGCTACACCTTC.